Each of the 21 T cell receptor beta chains below was sequenced from the same sample in a study of blood T cell repertoires in COVID-19. The table came from immunoSEQ multiplex PCR; TCRdb's copy has only in-frame clones and leaves some out. Of 250,000 to 300,000 clones in the sample, 75% to 90% were seen once. Sequencing was performed on peripheral blood. The source of these receptors is a woman between 40 and 50 years old with acute or convalescent COVID-19.

This chain links TRBV27 with TRBJ1-6, with D uncertain. The CDR3 totals 15 residues. The V gene lost 6 bases and the J gene lost 7 bases, with 16 bases spanning the gap. CDR1 MNHEY and CDR2 SMNVEV come from the germline V gene (reference sequence). DNA of the CDR3: TGTGCCAGCAGCTTTAATCGGGGTGACAATTCACCCCTCCACTTT. Translated: CASSFNRGDNSPLHF.

This sequence joins TRBV5-4 and TRBJ1-1; 7 nucleotides agree with TRBD1. CDR3 length equals 15 residues. Germline CDR1 is SGHNT and CDR2 is YYREEE (reference sequence). V gave up 2 bases and J gave up 4 bases; unmatched junction bases: 8. CDR3: CASSLVDRAPTEAFF. The DNA for the CDR3 is TGTGCCAGCAGCTTAGTCGACAGGGCCCCCACTGAAGCTTTCTTT.

The V call is TRBV7-8, the J call TRBJ1-3, with D perhaps TRBD1 (5 bases). This CDR3 region has 16 residues. The V gene's germline CDR1 is SGHVS and CDR2 FQNEAQ. The germline V and J ends were trimmed by 0 bases and 4 bases, with 13 bases remaining between them. The CDR3 is CASSLAIAGPGNTIYF. The DNA for the CDR3 is TGTGCCAGCAGCTTAGCGATTGCAGGGCCCGGAAACACCATATATTTT.

The CDR3 DNA follows: TGTGCCAGCAGCCGACTAGCGGGGGGGCCGGGATCGAACACAGATACGCAGTATTTT. It codes for CASSRLAGGPGSNTDTQYF. The chain employs TRBV6-6 and TRBJ2-3; 14 positions agree with TRBD2. Per the germline V gene, CDR1 is MNHNY and CDR2 is SVGAGI (reference sequence). V gave up 6 bases and J gave up 2 bases; unmatched junction bases: 13. The CDR3 runs 19 residues.

The gene calls are TRBV4-1 and TRBJ2-5; TRBD2 agrees at 12 bases. The germline gives CDR1 MGHRA, CDR2 YSYEKL. The V and J ends lost 3 bases and 7 bases, in that order; junction bases with no gene match: 0. The CDR3 spans 13 residues. In DNA, the CDR3 is TGCGCCAGCAGCCAGGGACTAGCGGGGACCCAGTACTTC. Protein: CASSQGLAGTQYF.

The V gene is TRBV2, the J gene TRBJ2-3, with D tentatively TRBD1 (6 bases). Trimming left V 5 bases short and J 2 bases short, with 11 bases between. The CDR3 extends over 14 amino acids. CDR1 SNHLY and CDR2 FYNNEI come from the germline V gene. The chain's CDR3 is CASSPNRVTDTQYF. CDR3 coding DNA: TGTGCCAGCAGTCCAAACAGGGTCACAGATACGCAGTATTTT.

The V call is TRBV5-1, the J call TRBJ1-1, with 7 bases aligning to TRBD1. The CDR3 is 15 amino acids. With 2 bases clipped from V and 5 bases from J, the junction kept 9 bases outside the gene matches. Germline values: CDR1 SGHRS, CDR2 YFSETQ. CDR3 protein: CASSLQSGGRTEAFF. The CDR3 coding sequence is TGCGCCAGCAGCTTACAATCAGGGGGAAGGACTGAAGCTTTCTTT. Looking up the rest from reference TRBV5-1 and TRBJ1-1 gives the full variable domain: KAGVTQTPRYLIKTRGQQVTLSCSPISGHRSVSWYQQTPGQGLQFLFEYFSETQRNKGNFPGRFSGRQFSNSRSEMNVSTLELGDSALYLCASSLQSGGRTEAFFGQGTRLTVV.

This chain connects TRBV6-5 to TRBJ1-1; the D gene is possibly TRBD1 (5 bases). From germline, CDR1 is MNHEY and CDR2 SVGAGI. The CDR3 has 15 residues. V was cut by 8 bases and J by 4 bases, with 20 bases left in between. CDR3 residues: CASHPGGEWGTEAFF. In nucleotides, the CDR3 is TGTGCCAGCCACCCCGGGGGGGAATGGGGCACTGAAGCTTTCTTT.

The genes are TRBV2 and TRBJ1-1; possible D gene TRBD1, 5 bases. V lost 11 bases and J 0 bases, leaving 16 bases between the germline ends. This CDR3 has 14 residues. Germline loops: CDR1 SNHLY, CDR2 FYNNEI. CDR3 sequence: CAGKQTAMNTEAFF. CDR3 nucleotide sequence: TGTGCCGGGAAACAGACAGCCATGAACACTGAAGCTTTCTTT.

The chain uses TRBV19 and TRBJ1-1; 7 positions agree with TRBD1. This CDR3 contains 16 residues. The V gene's germline CDR1 is LNHDA and CDR2 SQIVND (reference sequence). V dropped 7 bases and J dropped 5; count of bases not matched to a gene: 16. CDR3 nucleotide sequence: TGTGCCAGTACATACACAGAGACAGGGCGTGGGACTGAAGCTTTCTTT. This translates into CASTYTETGRGTEAFF.

The chain recombines TRBV3-1 (or the pseudogene TRBV3-2) with TRBJ1-2; the match to TRBD1 covers 10 bases. Germline V gene data show CDR1 as LGHDT and CDR2 as YNNKEL (reference sequence). The CDR3 contains 14 residues. Trimming removed 4 bases from V and 4 bases from J; junction bases left unmatched: 3. CDR3 DNA sequence: TGTGCCAGCAGCCCCGGGACAGGGGTCTATGGCTACACCTTC. Amino acid sequence: CASSPGTGVYGYTF.

This clone was counted between two and nine times. This chain links TRBV2 with TRBJ2-7; TRBD2 matches 16 bases. CDR1 and CDR2 (germline): SNHLY, FYNNEI. V gave up 4 bases and J gave up 0 bases; unmatched junction bases: 9. CDR3 length: 19 amino acids. The CDR3 region has the DNA TGTGCCAGCAGTGGCCACCAGGGACTAGCGGGGGGGGACTCCTACGAGCAGTACGTC. This translates into CASSGHQGLAGGDSYEQYV.

This chain uses TRBV7-3 with TRBJ2-5, with D possibly TRBD2 on 6 matching bases. CDR1 and CDR2 from the germline V gene are SGHTA and FQGTGA. V was pared by 2 bases and J by 4 bases, with 17 bases between. The CDR3 consists of 16 residues. The CDR3 nucleotides are TGTGCCAGCAGCTTAGGAGGTGGGAGGATAGGAGAGACCCAGTACTTC. It is translated as CASSLGGGRIGETQYF.

The gene calls are TRBV18 and TRBJ2-3, with a possible D match to TRBD2 (6 bases). Germline V CDR1 and CDR2: KGHSH, LQKENI. The CDR3 runs 15 residues. V lost 3 bases, J lost 1 base, and 11 bases lay in between. This CDR3 reads CASSPRLEGTDTQYF. DNA for the CDR3: TGTGCCAGCTCACCTCGACTAGAGGGCACAGATACGCAGTATTTT.

V usage is TRBV19 and J usage is TRBJ1-5, with 9 bases fitting TRBD1. The CDR3 sequence is 15 residues long. The V gene's germline CDR1 is LNHDA and CDR2 SQIVND (reference sequence). V gave up 1 base and J gave up 4 bases; unmatched junction bases: 2. The CDR3 reads CASSIGQGVNQPQHF. The CDR3 DNA sequence: TGTGCCAGTAGTATAGGACAGGGGGTAAATCAGCCCCAGCATTTT. The full variable domain, with the rest looked up from reference TRBV19 and TRBJ1-5, is DGGITQSPKYLFRKEGQNVTLSCEQNLNHDAMYWYRQDPGQGLRLIYYSQIVNDFQKGDIAEGYSVSREKKESFPLTVTSAQKNPTAFYLCASSIGQGVNQPQHFGDGTRLSIL.

This clone was detected only once. The chain has TRBV7-2 and TRBJ1-2, with 8 bases aligning to TRBD1. J was trimmed by 3 bases and V by 5 bases; bases with no gene match: 5. CDR1 is SGHTA, CDR2 FQGNSA, per germline. The CDR3 length is 14 residues. Here the CDR3 DNA reads TGTGCCAGCAGCAGGACAGGGTTCGACTATGGCTACACCTTC. Translating gives CASSRTGFDYGYTF.

Worth noting for this clone: Other DNA sequences in the sample encode the same CDR3. The gene calls are TRBV2 and TRBJ1-5, with 8 nucleotides matching TRBD1. Germline assignment: CDR1 SNHLY and CDR2 FYNNEI. The J segment lost 2 bases and the V segment lost 6 bases, leaving 3 bases of the junction unmatched. This CDR3 is 14 amino acids long. The CDR3 here is CASSGQGGNQPQHF. The CDR3 DNA follows: TGTGCCAGCAGCGGACAGGGCGGCAATCAGCCCCAGCATTTT. Supplemented by reference TRBV2 and TRBJ1-5, the full variable domain reads EPEVTQTPSHQVTQMGQEVILRCVPISNHLYFYWYRQILGQKVEFLVSFYNNEISEKSEIFDDQFSVERPDGSNFTLKIRSTKLEDSAMYFCASSGQGGNQPQHFGDGTRLSIL.

V and J are TRBV4-1 and TRBJ1-4; D is undetermined. There are 13 residues in the CDR3. V lost 2 bases and J lost 8, with 9 bases in between. CDR1 MGHRA and CDR2 YSYEKL come from the germline V gene. CDR3 protein: CASSQISWEKLFF. In DNA, the CDR3 is TGCGCCAGCAGCCAAATTAGTTGGGAAAAACTGTTTTTT.

The chain employs TRBV6-4 and TRBJ2-1; the D gene is possibly TRBD1 (5 bases). The CDR3 has 15 residues. With 0 bases removed from V and 8 bases from J, the gap between germline ends came to 14 bases. The V gene's germline CDR1 is MRHNA and CDR2 SNTAGT. The chain's CDR3 is CASSDSYGALHEQFF. The CDR3, as DNA: TGTGCCAGCAGTGACTCGTATGGGGCCCTCCATGAGCAGTTCTTC.

The gene calls are TRBV9 and TRBJ2-7; D remains unclear. Germline assignment: CDR1 SGDLS and CDR2 YYNGEE. V lost 0 bases, J lost 2 bases, and 9 bases lay in between. The CDR3 totals 14 residues. The CDR3 DNA reads TGTGCCAGCAGCGTAGCGATAAGCCCCTACGAGCAGTACGTC. Encoded protein: CASSVAISPYEQYV.

The gene calls are TRBV6-5 and TRBJ2-7; tentative D call: TRBD1 (5 bases). Per germline, CDR1 MNHEY and CDR2 SVGAGI. V lost 4 bases and J lost 3, with 10 bases in between. The CDR3 has 13 residues. The CDR3 is CASSLQGGYEQYV. DNA of the CDR3: TGTGCCAGCAGTTTGCAGGGTGGCTACGAGCAGTACGTC.